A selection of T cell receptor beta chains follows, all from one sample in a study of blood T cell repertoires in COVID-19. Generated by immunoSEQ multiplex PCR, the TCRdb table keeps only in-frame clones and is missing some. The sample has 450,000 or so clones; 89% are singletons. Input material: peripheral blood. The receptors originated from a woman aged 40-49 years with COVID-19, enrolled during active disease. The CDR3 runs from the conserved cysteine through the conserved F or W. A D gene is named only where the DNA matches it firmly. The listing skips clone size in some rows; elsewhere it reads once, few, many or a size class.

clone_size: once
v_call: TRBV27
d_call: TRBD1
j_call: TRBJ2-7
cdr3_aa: CASTPTGSPYEQYF
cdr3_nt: TGTGCCAGCACCCCGACAGGGAGCCCCTACGAGCAGTACTTC

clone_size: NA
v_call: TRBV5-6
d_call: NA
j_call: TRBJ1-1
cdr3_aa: CASSLGGPGEAFF
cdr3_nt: TGTGCCAGCAGCTTGGGTGGCCCGGGGGAAGCTTTCTTT

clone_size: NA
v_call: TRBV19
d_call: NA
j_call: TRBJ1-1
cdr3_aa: CASSIVGQNTEAFF
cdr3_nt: TGTGCCAGTAGTATAGTGGGACAGAACACTGAAGCTTTCTTT

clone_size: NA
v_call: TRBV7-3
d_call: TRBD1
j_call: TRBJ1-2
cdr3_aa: CASSPGGGNVGYTF
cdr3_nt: TGTGCCAGCAGCCCGGGAGGGGGCAATGTTGGCTACACCTTC

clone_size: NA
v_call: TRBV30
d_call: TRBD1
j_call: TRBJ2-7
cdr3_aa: CAWSPGQGEVGQYF
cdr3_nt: TGTGCCTGGAGCCCTGGACAGGGGGAAGTTGGGCAGTACTTC

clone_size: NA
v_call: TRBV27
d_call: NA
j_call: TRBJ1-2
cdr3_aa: CASSSQSPHYGYTF
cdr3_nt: TGTGCCAGCAGTTCTCAGTCTCCCCACTATGGCTACACCTTC

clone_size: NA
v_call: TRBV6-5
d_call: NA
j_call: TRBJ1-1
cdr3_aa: CASKIGNSGTEAFF
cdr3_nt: TGTGCCAGCAAGATAGGAAACAGTGGCACTGAAGCTTTCTTT

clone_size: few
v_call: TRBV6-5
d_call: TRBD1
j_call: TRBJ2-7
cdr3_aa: CASIPAGTGYNEQYF
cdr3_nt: TGTGCCAGCATTCCCGCCGGGACAGGGTATAATGAGCAGTACTTC

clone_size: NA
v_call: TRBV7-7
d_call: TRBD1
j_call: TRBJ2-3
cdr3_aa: CASSPGTGYTDTQYF
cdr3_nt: TGTGCTAGCAGCCCCGGGACAGGGTACACAGATACGCAGTATTTT

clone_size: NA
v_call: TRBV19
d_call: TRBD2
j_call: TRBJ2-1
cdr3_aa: CASSFPAGGGRNNEQFF
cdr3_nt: TGTGCCAGTAGTTTCCCAGCGGGAGGGGGGAGGAACAATGAGCAGTTCTTC

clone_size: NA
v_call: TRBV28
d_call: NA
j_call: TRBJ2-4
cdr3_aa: CASSLVHSNIQYF
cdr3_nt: TGTGCCAGCTCGCTGGTCCACTCGAACATTCAGTACTTC

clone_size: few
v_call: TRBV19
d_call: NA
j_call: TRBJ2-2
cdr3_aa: CASSIKTAFSGELFF
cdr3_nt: TGTGCCAGTAGTATAAAGACAGCATTCTCCGGGGAGCTGTTTTTT

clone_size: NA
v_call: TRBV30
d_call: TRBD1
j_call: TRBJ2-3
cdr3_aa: CAWSVLQGTADTQYF
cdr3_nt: TGTGCCTGGAGTGTTTTACAGGGGACGGCAGATACGCAGTATTTT

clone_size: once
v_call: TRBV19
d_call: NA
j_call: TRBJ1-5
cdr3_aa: CASSNGQNNQPQHF
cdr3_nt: TGTGCCAGTAGTAACGGACAGAACAATCAGCCCCAGCATTTT

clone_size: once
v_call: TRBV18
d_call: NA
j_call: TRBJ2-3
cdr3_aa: CASSPRSADTQYF
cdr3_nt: TGTGCCAGCTCACCTCGCAGTGCAGATACGCAGTATTTT

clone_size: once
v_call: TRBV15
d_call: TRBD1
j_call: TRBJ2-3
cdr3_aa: CATSRGRGRGADTQYF
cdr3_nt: TGTGCCACCAGCAGAGGCAGGGGGAGAGGGGCAGATACGCAGTATTTT

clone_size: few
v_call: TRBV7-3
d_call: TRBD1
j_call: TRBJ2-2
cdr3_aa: CASSFSGGNTGELFF
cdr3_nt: TGTGCCAGCAGCTTCTCAGGGGGAAACACCGGGGAGCTGTTTTTT

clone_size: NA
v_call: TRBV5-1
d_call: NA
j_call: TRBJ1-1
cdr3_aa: CASSLEEALNTEAFF
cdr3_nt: TGCGCCAGCAGCTTGGAGGAGGCTCTGAACACTGAAGCTTTCTTT

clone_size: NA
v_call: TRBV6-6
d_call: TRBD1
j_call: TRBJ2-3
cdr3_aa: CASSRGTGSTDTQYF
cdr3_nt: TGTGCCAGCAGTCGCGGGACAGGGAGTACAGATACGCAGTATTTT

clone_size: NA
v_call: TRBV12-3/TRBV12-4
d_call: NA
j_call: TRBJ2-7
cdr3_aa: CASSLDRSHEQYF
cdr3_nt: TGTGCCAGCAGTTTGGACAGATCCCACGAGCAGTACTTC

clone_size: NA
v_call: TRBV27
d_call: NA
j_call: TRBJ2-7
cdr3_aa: CASRGPGARSYEQYF
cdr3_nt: TGTGCCAGCAGGGGCCCAGGTGCCCGCTCCTACGAGCAGTACTTC

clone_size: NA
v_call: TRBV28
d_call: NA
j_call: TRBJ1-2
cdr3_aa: CASNLRTALYGYTF
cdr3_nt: TGTGCCAGCAATTTGCGGACAGCGCTGTATGGCTACACCTTC

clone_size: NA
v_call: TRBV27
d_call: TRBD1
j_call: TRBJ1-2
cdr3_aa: CASSLSPGGLNYGYTF
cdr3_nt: TGTGCCAGCAGTTTATCTCCAGGGGGACTTAACTATGGCTACACCTTC

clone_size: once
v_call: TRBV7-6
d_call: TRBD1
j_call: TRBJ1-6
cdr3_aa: CASSLVQGADNSPLHF
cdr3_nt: TGTGCCAGCAGCTTAGTACAGGGGGCCGATAATTCACCCCTCCACTTT

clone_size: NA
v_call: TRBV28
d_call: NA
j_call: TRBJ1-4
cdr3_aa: CASSSPPSTNEKLFF
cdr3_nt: TGTGCCAGCAGTTCTCCCCCTTCAACTAATGAAAAACTGTTTTTT

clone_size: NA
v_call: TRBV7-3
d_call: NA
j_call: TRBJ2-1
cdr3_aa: CASSLNAGRSYNEQFF
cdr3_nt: TGTGCCAGCAGCTTAAACGCTGGTAGATCCTACAATGAGCAGTTCTTC

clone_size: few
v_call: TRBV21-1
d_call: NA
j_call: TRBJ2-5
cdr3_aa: CASSKNGGNQETQYF
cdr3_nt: TGTGCCAGCAGCAAAAACGGGGGAAACCAAGAGACCCAGTACTTC

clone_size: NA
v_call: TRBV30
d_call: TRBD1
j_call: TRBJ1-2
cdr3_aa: CAFSLTGGRGYTF
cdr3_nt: TGTGCCTTCTCCCTAACAGGGGGCCGGGGCTACACCTTC

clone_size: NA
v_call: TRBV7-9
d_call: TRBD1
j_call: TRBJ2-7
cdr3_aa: CASSLTGDFYEQYF
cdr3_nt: TGTGCCAGCAGCTTAACAGGGGATTTCTACGAGCAGTACTTC

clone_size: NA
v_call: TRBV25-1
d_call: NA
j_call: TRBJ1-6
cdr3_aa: CASTQGFGSPLHF
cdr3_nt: TGTGCCAGCACACAGGGTTTTGGTTCACCCCTCCACTTT

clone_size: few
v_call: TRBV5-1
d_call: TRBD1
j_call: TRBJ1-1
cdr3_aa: CASSFLTGENAEAFF
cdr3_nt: TGCGCCAGCAGCTTCCTTACAGGGGAAAACGCTGAAGCTTTCTTT